Sequencing of this TCR beta chain was carried out in a study of CD8 T cells in ankylosing spondylitis (dated by TCRdb to the late 2010s). With respect to the entire study: T cell receptor beta repertoires were profiled in healthy donors and ankylosing spondylitis patients so that disease-linked TCR variants could be found. The full study cohort was made up of approximately 27 ankylosing spondylitis patients and around 100 healthy donors. Peripheral blood samples were taken, and synovial fluid was additionally collected from ankylosing spondylitis patients. What the research found in general, with its limitations: In peripheral blood, the disease-linked clones were found at relatively low frequencies and had a CD8+ phenotype. Blood from ankylosing spondylitis patients appeared to be characterized by a TCR beta motif made up of about 8 highly homologous amino acid variants. Some of the motif variants had been reported before in the synovial fluid and blood of reactive arthritis patients, a finding that suggests common disease-initiation mechanisms. The disease-linked clones were reported to be significantly enriched in matched synovial fluid samples from ankylosing spondylitis patients.

Sequencing used an Illumina HiSeq 2500. Quantitative 5'-RACE with molecular barcodes was used to prepare TCR beta libraries. On the study's bioinformatics: To identify disease-linked TCR variants, a new computational method was used, one built on a probabilistic model of VDJ rearrangement. TCRdb reprocessing: public reads trimmed at Q25 with fastp, clones called with MiXCR, in-frame beta chains kept. Rows are combined by CDR3 protein, so each entry shows the most common genes and DNA. Here the V and J calls rest on TCRdb's processing, not on the authors' analysis. Recorded for this sample are some 840,000 distinct CDR3 sequences; about 11% of them occurred a single time. The biggest ten clones account for 0.51% of the sample. Concerning this clonotype itself: Its target antigen remains unknown. No base-level quality is on record; no much larger clone is a single base apart.

From V the trimming removes 5 bases and from J it removes 11 bases, while the gene matches leave 5 bases of the junction unaccounted for. The CDR3 runs 12 amino acids, cysteine and phenylalanine included. The CDR3 DNA has 36 bases and is translated from base 1. The clonotype originates from a male donor with ankylosing spondylitis. The sequence links TRBV12-3 or TRBV12-4 to TRBJ1-1; a stretch of 10 junction bases matches TRBD1. Sequenced: blood, either unsorted or a sorted T cell fraction (not recorded which). The DNA reads TGTGCCAGCAGTAGGGACAGGGGAGTGGCTTTCTTT. The encoded protein is CASSRDRGVAFF.